The 24 T cell receptor beta chains in this list originate from one sample, sequenced in a study of breast tumors, draining lymph nodes, adjacent tissues. TCRdb redid the calling of the multiplex PCR reads with MiXCR, one entry per CDR3 protein. The profile shows hundreds of thousands of distinct CDR3 sequences, 32% of them singletons. Breast cancer patients provided tissue from their axillary draining lymph nodes. The sequencing sample was made of axillary lymph node tissue. These receptors were obtained from a female donor with breast cancer. Some clones in this sample may be carry-over from other donors' samples.

This clonotype has ten or more counts. V and J are TRBV28 and TRBJ1-5, with D possibly TRBD1 on 6 matching bases. V was pared by 2 bases and J by 5 bases, with 13 bases between. The CDR3 length is 15 residues. The germline V gene has CDR1 MDHEN and CDR2 SYDVKM. The CDR3: CASSLPTPGDQPQHF. The CDR3 region has the DNA TGTGCCAGCAGTTTACCCACCCCAGGGGATCAGCCCCAGCATTTT.

This clonotype was seen many times. The V gene is TRBV5-1, the J gene TRBJ2-5; 8 bases are shared with TRBD1. The CDR3 sequence is 14 residues long. V was clipped by 3 bases and J by 2 bases; unmatched bases: 3. CDR1 is SGHRS, CDR2 YFSETQ, per germline. CDR3 sequence (DNA): TGCGCCAGCAGCTGGCGGACAGGGCAAGAGACCCAGTACTTC. This sequence encodes CASSWRTGQETQYF.

The table lists this clonotype with a few counts. A read error may produce the germline difference seen at one junction end. V gene TRBV6-5 combines with J gene TRBJ1-1; D not certain. Per the germline V gene, CDR1 is MNHEY and CDR2 is SVGAGI. The CDR3 contains 13 residues. The CDR3 spells CASSHSPHTEAFF. In nucleotides, the CDR3 is TGTGCCAGCAGTCACTCCCCCCACACTGAAGCTTTCTTT.

Ten or more counts support this clonotype. The chain recombines TRBV5-6 with TRBJ2-7; D possibly matches TRBD1 or TRBD2 (6 bases each). This CDR3 contains 17 residues. Trimming shortened V by 1 base and J by 2 bases, and 19 bases separated the two germline ends. Germline-derived CDR1 and CDR2 are SGHDT and YYEEEE. CDR3 nucleotide sequence: TGTGCCAGCAGCTTGATAAAGGGTAGGGGGGATCCCTACGAGCAGTACTTC. Its protein is CASSLIKGRGDPYEQYF.

This clonotype was recorded at least ten times. The V call is TRBV6-2 or TRBV6-3, the J call TRBJ2-7; 9 bases align to TRBD1. The V and J ends lost 5 bases and 2 bases, in that order; junction bases with no gene match: 7. The CDR3 runs 15 residues. Germline V CDR1 and CDR2: MNHEY, SVGEGT. The CDR3 bases are TGTGCCAGCAGTCCGGGACAGGGAGTAACCTACGAGCAGTACTTC. This translates into CASSPGQGVTYEQYF.

This sequence joins TRBV28 and TRBJ2-1; D gene ambiguous. Trimming took off 5 bases at V and 10 bases at J, with 12 bases between the two ends. Germline CDR1 reads MDHEN; CDR2 reads SYDVKM. This CDR3 contains 12 residues. The CDR3 reads CASSPPSYEQFF. CDR3 in DNA: TGTGCCAGCAGTCCCCCGTCCTACGAGCAGTTCTTC.

This clonotype showed up many times. The rearrangement uses TRBV7-3 and TRBJ2-1; D tentatively fits TRBD1 or TRBD2 (7 bases each). The V gene lost 5 bases and the J gene lost 2 bases, with 16 bases spanning the gap. This CDR3 contains 16 residues. Germline V gives CDR1 SGHTA, CDR2 FQGTGA. The CDR3 is CASSQGGGGPYNEQFF. CDR3 nucleotides: TGTGCCAGCAGCCAAGGGGGCGGGGGCCCCTACAATGAGCAGTTCTTC. Combining the CDR3 with reference TRBV7-3 and TRBJ2-1 gives the whole variable domain GAGVSQTPSNKVTEKGKYVELRCDPISGHTALYWYRQSLGQGPEFLIYFQGTGAADDSGLPNDRFFAVRPEGSVSTLKIQRTERGDSAVYLCASSQGGGGPYNEQFFGPGTRLTVL.

This clonotype was seen just once. CDR3 sequence reads: CASSSRGGAGMDEQFF. The CDR3 nucleotides read TGTGCCAGCAGTTCCAGGGGTGGGGCAGGGATGGATGAGCAGTTCTTC. The rearrangement joins TRBV12-3 or TRBV12-4 to TRBJ2-1, with D possibly TRBD1 on 6 matching bases. V shed 4 bases and J shed 8 bases, with 21 bases lying between them. The length of the CDR3 is 16 residues.

Comments on this clonotype: A read error may be the cause here, since a much bigger clone is one base away. The chain has TRBV5-1 and TRBJ2-2; TRBD2 matches at 11 bases. In germline, CDR1 is SGHRS, CDR2 YFSETQ. V shed 1 base and J 4 bases; nucleotides not matched to a gene: 18. This CDR3 spans 21 amino acids. For the CDR3, the DNA is TGCGCCAGCAGCTTGCTAGGGGCAGAAACTAGCGGGAGTCGGCGCACCGGGGAGCTGTTTTTT. It encodes CASSLLGAETSGSRRTGELFF.

This chain connects TRBV2 to TRBJ1-2, with 8 nucleotides matching TRBD1. CDR1 is SNHLY, CDR2 FYNNEI, per germline. The ends lost 8 bases at V and 8 bases at J; junction bases unmatched: 4. This CDR3 has 11 amino acids. CDR3 nucleotides: TGTGCCAGCCCGGACAGGGAAGGCTACACCTTC. Encoded protein: CASPDREGYTF.

This clonotype appeared a few times. An end of the junction does not agree with germline; a read error may underlie this. The chain uses TRBV6-2 or TRBV6-3 and TRBJ2-7; TRBD2 matches 7 bases. There are 19 residues in the CDR3. CDR1 is MNHEY and CDR2 is SVGEGT in the germline V gene. The CDR3 protein is CASSHSIVGLKLKRFEQYF. CDR3 sequence (DNA): TGTGCCAGCAGTCACTCGATAGTGGGACTAAAACTAAAGAGGTTCGAGCAGTACTTC.

Concerning this clonotype: One base away lies a much larger clone, so this may be a sequencing read error. This chain joins TRBV9 and TRBJ2-4, with D possibly matching TRBD1 (6 bases). CDR1 is SGDLS, CDR2 YYNGEE, per germline. The CDR3 runs to 14 residues. The CDR3 loop reads CASSVGTWLNIRYF. CDR3 sequence (DNA): TGTGCCAGCAGCGTCGGGACATGGCTAAACATTCGGTACTTC. Full variable domain (remainder filled in from reference TRBV9 and TRBJ2-4): DSGVTQTPKHLITATGQRVTLRCSPRSGDLSVYWYQQSLDQGLQFLIQYYNGEERAKGNILERFSAQQFPDLHSELNLSSLELGDSALYFCASSVGTWLNIRYFGAGTRLSVL.

The V gene is TRBV5-1, the J gene TRBJ1-2, with D perhaps matching TRBD1 (5 bases). V lost 5 bases and J lost 8, with 16 bases in between. Germline V lookup: CDR1 SGHRS, CDR2 YFSETQ. The CDR3 runs to 13 residues. CDR3 protein: CASRGLAGAGYTF. The CDR3 bases are TGCGCCAGCAGGGGACTAGCGGGAGCCGGCTACACCTTC.

Concerning this clonotype itself: A read error is possible here, since a much larger clone lies one base away. The chain carries TRBV6-6 and TRBJ1-5; D possibly corresponds to TRBD1 (5 bases). Germline CDR1 and CDR2: MNHNY and SVGAGI (reference sequence). The CDR3 is made up of 16 amino acids. The CDR3 DNA is TGTGCCAGCAGTCACTCGTCTCAGGGACCGAATCAGCCCCAGCGTTTT. Its translation is CASSHSSQGPNQPQRF.

The chain has TRBV10-3 and TRBJ2-1; TRBD2 aligns across 10 bases. CDR1 ENHRY and CDR2 SYGVKD come from the germline V gene. CDR3 length: 14 amino acids. With 5 bases clipped from V and 6 bases from J, the junction kept 4 bases outside the gene matches. The CDR3 spells CAISSGGALNEQFF. DNA of the CDR3: TGTGCCATCAGTAGCGGGGGGGCCCTCAATGAGCAGTTCTTC.

About this clonotype itself: It is unclear where the CDR3 begins or ends on the DNA, so no DNA is shown, and the CDR3 is as TCRdb lists it. V gene TRBV12-3 or TRBV12-4 combines with J gene TRBJ2-6; no DNA check was done on the table's D call, TRBD2. Both ends counted, the CDR3 spans 23 residues. This CDR3 is CASSPGGLRMNTEAFFGANVLTF.

There are many counts of this clonotype. This sequence joins TRBV6-2 or TRBV6-3 and TRBJ2-7, with D hard to call. Germline-derived CDR1 and CDR2 are MNHEY and SVGEGT. V was cut by 6 bases and J by 7 bases, with 19 bases left in between. CDR3 size: 14 residues. CDR3 coding DNA: TGTGCCAGCAGCCCGACGAACGTCTCTGGAGAGCAGTACTTC. Translation: CASSPTNVSGEQYF.

The chain has TRBV6-1 and TRBJ2-1; 9 bases map to TRBD2. The V segment lost 5 bases and the J segment 7 bases; nucleotides outside the gene matches: 18. CDR1 is MNHNS and CDR2 is SASEGT in the germline V gene. The CDR3 is made up of 18 amino acids. The CDR3 nucleotides read TGTGCCAGCAGTCAATTAAGCCTGAGCGGGAGGATCGGGAATGAGCAGTTCTTC. It codes for CASSQLSLSGRIGNEQFF.

Comment on this clonotype: The junction does not match germline at one end; this may be a read error. CDR3 coding DNA: TGTGCCAGCAGCTTAAGGGCAGCGTTCGCTAACTGTGGCTACACCTTC. Its protein is CASSLRAAFANCGYTF. The rearrangement uses TRBV5-4 and TRBJ1-2; D gene uncertain. CDR1 SGHNT and CDR2 YYREEE come from the germline V gene (reference sequence). The CDR3 runs 16 residues.

This clonotype was seen repeatedly, ten times or more. The chain links TRBV5-1 to TRBJ2-1; D might be TRBD1 (5 bases). CDR1 and CDR2 from the germline V gene are SGHRS and YFSETQ. The ends were cut back, 2 bases at V and 9 bases at J, with 15 bases in the middle. The CDR3 is made up of 14 amino acids. CDR3 nucleotide sequence: TGCGCCAGCAGCTTTGTCAGGGCGGATGGTGAGCAGTTCTTC. This sequence encodes CASSFVRADGEQFF.

In its sample, this clonotype was seen many times. The chain links TRBV5-1 to TRBJ2-6, with 7 bases aligning to TRBD1. The CDR3 contains 15 residues. V lost 4 bases and J lost 4; bases outside the gene matches: 5. Per the germline V gene, CDR1 is SGHRS and CDR2 is YFSETQ. CDR3 in amino acids: CASSPTGVGANVLTF. Written as DNA, the CDR3 is TGCGCCAGCAGCCCTACAGGGGTCGGGGCCAACGTCCTGACTTTC.

This clonotype was seen repeatedly, ten times or more. The rearrangement uses TRBV4-1 and TRBJ2-2, with D tentatively TRBD1 (7 bases). This CDR3 spans 15 amino acids. Looked up from germline, CDR1 is MGHRA and CDR2 is YSYEKL. V gave up 4 bases and J gave up 5 bases, with 14 bases separating them. The CDR3 DNA follows: TGCGCCAGCAGCCGAGACAGGGAGGTGACCGGGGAGCTGTTTTTT. Translated, it gives CASSRDREVTGELFF.

Concerning this clonotype itself: Mismatch with germline at one junction end may stem from a read error. The rearrangement joins TRBV7-8 to TRBJ2-1, with unresolved D. Germline V gene sequence: CDR1 SGHVS, CDR2 FQNEAQ. CDR3 length equals 15 residues. CDR3 sequence: CTSSLVETSCNEQFF. CDR3 DNA: TGTACCAGCAGCTTAGTGGAAACCTCCTGCAATGAGCAGTTCTTC.

This clonotype was picked up many times. The J gene is TRBJ2-7, the V gene TRBV5-5; D might be TRBD1 or TRBD2, each matching 5 bases. This CDR3 is 14 amino acids long. Between the trimmed V and J ends, which lost 2 bases and 4 bases, there was a span of 13 bases. In germline, CDR1 is SGHKS, CDR2 YYEKEE (reference sequence). The CDR3 sequence is CASSLRSWGYEQYF. As DNA, the CDR3 is TGTGCCAGCAGCTTAAGGTCATGGGGGTACGAGCAGTACTTC.